Below are 21 T cell receptor beta chains sequenced from a single sample in a study of T cell repertoires in cytomegalovirus infection. TCRdb reanalysed the reads using MiXCR and keeps one entry per CDR3 protein. Here the sample spans a few hundred thousand distinct CDR3 sequences, 15% to 20% being singletons. Material: PBMCs. The receptors were sampled from a human donor in good health (CMV status not recorded). Some clones in this sample may be carry-over from other donors' samples.

The sample holds many counts of this clonotype. The chain joins TRBV6-2 or TRBV6-3 to TRBJ2-4; maybe TRBD2 (5 bases). V was trimmed by 5 bases and J by 8 bases, leaving 16 bases between them. CDR3 length: 14 residues. CDR1 MNHEY and CDR2 SVGEGT come from the germline V gene. The CDR3 loop is CASSPDSERDIQYF. CDR3 coding DNA: TGTGCCAGCAGTCCGGACTCAGAGAGAGACATTCAGTACTTC.

V is TRBV2 and J is TRBJ1-5; a possible D gene is TRBD1 (5 bases). Trimming stripped 1 base from V and 6 bases from J, with 13 bases between. Per the germline V gene, CDR1 is SNHLY and CDR2 is FYNNEI. This CDR3 has 15 amino acids. The CDR3 protein is CASSEEVQGSQPQHF. The CDR3 DNA reads TGTGCCAGCAGTGAAGAGGTCCAGGGTAGTCAGCCCCAGCATTTT.

In this sample, this clonotype turned up a few times. The chain joins TRBV6-6 to TRBJ2-7; 9 bases line up with TRBD2. V lost 7 bases and J lost 2; bases outside the gene matches: 18. Germline V lookup: CDR1 MNHNY, CDR2 SVGAGI (reference sequence). The CDR3 consists of 18 residues. CDR3 sequence reads: CASTGGPAGGGGPYEQYF. CDR3 nucleotides: TGTGCCAGCACCGGGGGCCCAGCGGGAGGAGGGGGACCCTACGAGCAGTACTTC.

This chain connects TRBV15 to TRBJ2-5, with D perhaps matching TRBD2 (6 bases). V was cut by 5 bases and J by 2 bases, with 15 bases left in between. The length of the CDR3 is 15 residues. Germline assignment: CDR1 LNHNV and CDR2 YYDKDF (reference sequence). Here the CDR3 reads CATSEGFGGQETQYF. The DNA of the CDR3 is TGTGCCACCAGCGAGGGGTTTGGGGGGCAAGAGACCCAGTACTTC.

The genes are TRBV19 and TRBJ1-1, with a tentative D call TRBD1 (6 bases). V lost 4 bases and J 11 bases, leaving 17 bases between the germline ends. CDR3 length: 13 amino acids. CDR1 is LNHDA, CDR2 SQIVND, per germline (reference sequence). In DNA form, the CDR3 reads TGTGCCAGTAGTACCTACAGGGCTCCTTGGGCTTTCTTT. It encodes CASSTYRAPWAFF.

In its sample, this clonotype was seen many times. This sequence joins TRBV7-2 and TRBJ1-2, with D tentatively TRBD1 (5 bases). The V end was cut by 8 bases, the J end by 7 bases, with 17 bases between. The CDR3 runs to 13 residues. Germline lookup yields CDR1 SGHTA and CDR2 FQGNSA. The CDR3 bases are TGTGCCAGCCATAGCCCCCGGGGCTTTGGCTACACCTTC. Translating it yields CASHSPRGFGYTF.

This clonotype was detected a few times. This chain joins TRBV5-8 and TRBJ2-7; TRBD2 is a possible D gene (5 bases). Trimming cost V 1 base and J 2 bases, with 13 bases left between them. This CDR3 contains 15 residues. CDR1 is SGHTS and CDR2 is YDEGEE in the germline V gene. CDR3 in amino acids: CASSLSFGRPYEQYF. DNA of the CDR3: TGTGCCAGCAGCTTGAGTTTTGGGAGACCCTACGAGCAGTACTTC. The variable domain in full, with the rest retrieved from reference TRBV5-8 and TRBJ2-7, is EAGVTQSPTHLIKTRGQQATLRCSPISGHTSVYWYQQALGLGLQFLLWYDEGEERNRGNFPPRFSGRQFPNYSSELNVNALELEDSALYLCASSLSFGRPYEQYFGPGTRLTVT.

This clonotype was observed at least ten times. This chain connects TRBV7-9 to TRBJ1-5; D is possibly TRBD1 (6 bases). Looked up from germline, CDR1 is SEHNR and CDR2 is FQNEAQ (reference sequence). V was cut by 5 bases and J by 7 bases, with 12 bases left in between. The CDR3 covers 13 residues. The DNA of the CDR3 is TGTGCCAGCAGCCCGGAGGGACACCAGCCCCAGCATTTT. This gives the protein CASSPEGHQPQHF. Together with reference TRBV7-9 and TRBJ1-5, the CDR3 gives the full variable domain: DTGVSQNPRHKITKRGQNVTFRCDPISEHNRLYWYRQTLGQGPEFLTYFQNEAQLEKSRLLSDRFSAERPKGSFSTLEIQRTEQGDSAMYLCASSPEGHQPQHFGDGTRLSIL.

The gene calls are TRBV29-1 and TRBJ2-1, with 7 positions matching TRBD1. The CDR3 totals 13 residues. CDR1 is SQVTM and CDR2 is ANQGSEA in the germline V gene. Trimming cost V 7 bases and J 4 bases; bases outside gene matches: 7. This CDR3 reads CSGRGGRYNEQFF. DNA for the CDR3: TGCAGCGGCCGAGGGGGCAGATACAATGAGCAGTTCTTC.

The sample holds many counts of this clonotype. This rearrangement joins TRBV7-2 to TRBJ2-3, with D maybe TRBD2 (6 bases). Germline V gene lookup returns CDR1 SGHTA and CDR2 FQGNSA. The CDR3 consists of 15 residues. V lost 3 bases, J lost 1 base, and 11 bases lay in between. DNA for the CDR3: TGTGCCAGCAGCTTGGGGGGAGAGCGCACAGATACGCAGTATTTT. This gives the protein CASSLGGERTDTQYF. The complete variable domain, with remaining parts taken from reference TRBV7-2 and TRBJ2-3, reads GAGVSQSPSNKVTEKGKDVELRCDPISGHTALYWYRQSLGQGLEFLIYFQGNSAPDKSGLPSDRFSAERTGGSVSTLTIQRTQQEDSAVYLCASSLGGERTDTQYFGPGTRLTVL.

This clonotype came up many times. V is TRBV7-9 and J is TRBJ2-7; 7 positions match TRBD2. There are 15 residues in the CDR3. V trimming: 4 bases; J trimming: 1 base; junction bases outside the gene matches: 7. Germline CDR1 SEHNR, CDR2 FQNEAQ (reference sequence). CDR3 bases: TGTGCCAGCAGCTCCAGACTAGCCGATTCCTACGAGCAGTACTTC. This sequence encodes CASSSRLADSYEQYF.

This clonotype was detected ten times or more. This rearrangement joins TRBV11-3 to TRBJ2-5; a possible D gene is TRBD1 (5 bases). Germline V gives CDR1 SGHNT, CDR2 YENEEA. The CDR3 is 15 amino acids. With 2 bases removed from V and 2 bases from J, the gap between germline ends came to 12 bases. The CDR3 DNA is TGTGCCAGCAGCTTACGGCAGGGAATACAAGAGACCCAGTACTTC. Amino acid sequence: CASSLRQGIQETQYF.

Ten or more counts support this clonotype. This rearrangement joins TRBV7-7 to TRBJ2-1, with 8 positions matching TRBD2. V was clipped by 6 bases and J by 3 bases; unmatched bases: 10. Germline CDR1 reads SSHAT; CDR2 reads FNYEAQ (reference sequence). This CDR3 contains 16 residues. The CDR3 DNA follows: TGTGCCAGCAGTTCAAGGACTAGCCTAAACTACAATGAGCAGTTCTTC. Translated: CASSSRTSLNYNEQFF.

This clonotype was observed at least ten times. V usage is TRBV7-2 and J usage is TRBJ2-4; no clear D. The CDR3 runs to 14 residues. V was shortened by 5 bases and J by 3 bases, with 11 bases between the two germline ends. Germline-derived CDR1 and CDR2 are SGHTA and FQGNSA. The CDR3 loop reads CASSVSRDKNIQYF. CDR3 in DNA: TGTGCCAGCAGCGTGTCGAGAGACAAAAACATTCAGTACTTC.

This clonotype was detected only a few times. V gene TRBV5-6 combines with J gene TRBJ2-7; D ambiguous. Germline V gives CDR1 SGHDT, CDR2 YYEEEE. The V gene lost 0 bases and the J gene lost 7 bases, with 8 bases spanning the gap. The CDR3 totals 12 residues. Written as DNA, the CDR3 is TGTGCCAGCAGCTTGGGTGTGGTAGAGCAGTACTTC. Translation gives CASSLGVVEQYF.

This clonotype was seen ten or more times. The rearrangement uses TRBV12-3 or TRBV12-4 and TRBJ2-1; D unclear. Deletions cut 5 bases from V and 6 bases from J, with 8 bases between. This CDR3 spans 12 amino acids. The CDR3 sequence is CASSGESNEQFF. Written as DNA, the CDR3 is TGTGCCAGCAGTGGCGAATCCAATGAGCAGTTCTTC.

Only a few counts were recorded for this clonotype. The chain couples TRBV6-2 or TRBV6-3 to TRBJ2-1; either TRBD1 or TRBD2 may supply D (5 bases each). The germline V and J ends were trimmed by 8 bases and 2 bases, with 13 bases remaining between them. Germline V CDR1 and CDR2: MNHEY, SVGEGT. This CDR3 region has 14 residues. The CDR3 DNA reads TGTGCCAGCCTGCTTGAGGGGCCCTACAATGAGCAGTTCTTC. Translating it yields CASLLEGPYNEQFF.

This clonotype has a count of ten or more. This chain connects TRBV7-2 to TRBJ1-2; D perhaps matches TRBD1 (5 bases). The V gene lost 5 bases and the J gene lost 2 bases, with 12 bases spanning the gap. This CDR3 has 14 residues. Germline V gene data show CDR1 as SGHTA and CDR2 as FQGNSA. CDR3 protein: CASSTRVLNYGYTF. The CDR3, as DNA: TGTGCCAGCAGCACCAGGGTGTTAAACTATGGCTACACCTTC.

In this sample, this clonotype turned up a few times. This chain joins TRBV5-1 and TRBJ2-3, with D perhaps TRBD1 (6 bases). This CDR3 has 14 residues. V lost 4 bases and J lost 4, with 13 bases in between. CDR1 SGHRS and CDR2 YFSETQ come from the germline V gene. The CDR3 nucleotides are TGCGCCAGCAGCCGAGAACAGGGATCAGATACGCAGTATTTT. This translates into CASSREQGSDTQYF.

This clonotype was observed a few times. This sequence joins TRBV28 and TRBJ2-1, with 9 positions matching TRBD1. CDR3 length: 15 residues. V gave up 2 bases and J gave up 9 bases; unmatched junction bases: 8. The germline CDR1 and CDR2 sequences are MDHEN and SYDVKM. CDR3 in amino acids: CASSLGTGIGSEQFF. Here the CDR3 DNA reads TGTGCCAGCAGTTTAGGGACAGGGATAGGTAGTGAGCAGTTCTTC. The whole variable domain, filled in from reference TRBV28 and TRBJ2-1, reads DVKVTQSSRYLVKRTGEKVFLECVQDMDHENMFWYRQDPGLGLRLIYFSYDVKMKEKGDIPEGYSVSREKKERFSLILESASTNQTSMYLCASSLGTGIGSEQFFGPGTRLTVL.

The sample holds a few counts of this clonotype. The V and J genes are TRBV11-2 and TRBJ1-6, with D unresolved. The CDR3 runs 13 residues. CDR1 and CDR2 (germline): SGHAT, FQNNGV. The V gene lost 6 bases and the J gene lost 8 bases, with 11 bases spanning the gap. The CDR3 nucleotides are TGTGCCAGCAGAAGGATAGGACATTCACCCCTCCACTTT. It is translated as CASRRIGHSPLHF.